One sample yielded the 26 T cell receptor beta chains listed below, sequenced in a study of T cells in Graves' hyperthyroidism and ophthalmopathy. Researchers took RNA transcripts and amplified the TCR beta CDR3 regions from them. The TCR CDR3 first-round RT-PCR relied on the HTBI primer set. TCRdb re-analysed the multiplex PCR reads in MiXCR, keeping a single row per CDR3 protein. The repertoire holds around 35,000 distinct CDR3 sequences, with roughly half as singletons. The sample taken for sequencing was blood. Receptor source: a man aged 35 to 55 with Graves' ophthalmopathy.

With regard to this clonotype: Compared with germline, one end of the junction differs, possibly owing to a read error. This chain uses TRBV7-9 with TRBJ1-3; D is uncertain. The CDR3 sequence is 14 residues long. Germline lookup yields CDR1 SEHNR and CDR2 FQNEAQ (reference sequence). The CDR3 loop is CASSLVSVGDTLYF. CDR3 DNA sequence: TGTGCCAGCAGCTTAGTTTCGGTTGGTGACACCTTATATTTT. The full variable domain, in which reference TRBV7-9 and TRBJ1-3 provide the parts outside the CDR3, is DTGVSQNPRHKITKRGQNVTFRCDPISEHNRLYWYRQTLGQGPEFLTYFQNEAQLEKSRLLSDRFSAERPKGSFSTLEIQRTEQGDSAMYLCASSLVSVGDTLYFGEGSWLTVV.

J is TRBJ1-4 and V is TRBV7-9; D is perhaps TRBD1 (6 bases). This CDR3 contains 17 residues. Trimming pared 5 bases from V and 0 bases from J, leaving 16 bases between. CDR1 SEHNR and CDR2 FQNEAQ come from the germline V gene (reference sequence). CDR3 loop: CASSRTGHLSTNEKLFF. The DNA of the CDR3 is TGTGCCAGCAGCCGTACGGGACACCTATCAACTAATGAAAAACTGTTTTTT.

The CDR3 region has the DNA TGTGCCAGCAGCTTGGACGGACTCTTCAATCAGCCCCAGCATTTT. Its protein is CASSLDGLFNQPQHF. The chain combines TRBV5-4 with TRBJ1-5; D remains ambiguous. The V end was cut by 0 bases, the J end by 3 bases, with 10 bases between. The CDR3 runs to 15 residues. Germline V CDR1 and CDR2: SGHNT, YYREEE (reference sequence). The full variable domain, its missing parts supplied by reference TRBV5-4 and TRBJ1-5, is ETGVTQSPTHLIKTRGQQVTLRCSSQSGHNTVSWYQQALGQGPQFIFQYYREEENGRGNFPPRFSGLQFPNYSSELNVNALELDDSALYLCASSLDGLFNQPQHFGDGTRLSIL.

The V gene is TRBV15, the J gene TRBJ2-3; 9 bases match TRBD2. The germline CDR1 and CDR2 sequences are LNHNV and YYDKDF (reference sequence). The CDR3 totals 15 residues. V was clipped by 3 bases and J by 8 bases; unmatched bases: 9. CDR3 residues: CATSSDLAGSGTQYF. The CDR3 region has the DNA TGTGCCACCAGCAGTGATCTAGCGGGAAGCGGTACGCAGTATTTT.

By frequency in the sample, this clonotype is medium-sized. The chain carries TRBV10-1 and TRBJ2-7; TRBD1 aligns across 8 bases. CDR3 length: 13 amino acids. V shed 8 bases, J shed 3 bases, and the junction held 6 bases outside the gene matches. Germline V CDR1 and CDR2: WNHNN, SYGVQD (reference sequence). The CDR3 coding sequence is TGCGCCAGCTCGGGACAGGTCGACTACGAGCAGTACTTC. The encoded protein is CASSGQVDYEQYF.

This clonotype has at least ten counts. The rearrangement joins TRBV7-9 to TRBJ2-2; 10 bases match TRBD1. This CDR3 is built from 15 residues. The germline CDR1 and CDR2 sequences are SEHNR and FQNEAQ (reference sequence). V trimming: 4 bases; J trimming: 5 bases; junction bases outside the gene matches: 4. CDR3 region: CASSWGQGNTGELFF. The CDR3, as DNA: TGTGCCAGCAGCTGGGGACAGGGGAATACCGGGGAGCTGTTTTTT.

This clonotype is medium-sized within its sample. The chain combines TRBV20-1 with TRBJ2-3, with D possibly TRBD2 on 5 matching bases. The CDR3 sequence is 11 residues long. Trimming shortened V by 3 bases and J by 6 bases, and 7 bases separated the two germline ends. The V gene's germline CDR1 is DFQATT and CDR2 SNEGSKA (reference sequence). The CDR3 DNA reads as TGCAGTGCTAGTCCGGGGGATACGCAGTATTTT. Residues: CSASPGDTQYF.

In its sample, this clonotype was seen many times. This chain links TRBV7-6 with TRBJ1-1; unclear D gene. From germline, CDR1 is SGHVS and CDR2 FNYEAQ. The germline V and J ends were trimmed by 4 bases and 4 bases, with 10 bases remaining between them. This CDR3 comprises 13 residues. The chain's CDR3 is CASSSSLGTEAFF. The CDR3 coding sequence is TGTGCCAGCAGCTCCTCCCTCGGCACTGAAGCTTTCTTT.

This rearrangement joins TRBV7-6 to TRBJ1-2, with D possibly matching TRBD1 (5 bases). Germline CDR1 and CDR2: SGHVS and FNYEAQ. Between the trimmed V and J ends, which lost 5 bases and 7 bases, there was a span of 20 bases. This CDR3 contains 15 residues. CDR3 in amino acids: CASSPGLREYFGYTF. The CDR3 DNA reads as TGTGCCAGCAGCCCGGGACTCAGGGAGTATTTTGGCTACACCTTC.

The table lists this clonotype with many counts. The CDR3 DNA reads TGCGCCAGCAGTGAGGACCCCTGGTATAGCAATCAGCCCCAGCATTTT. This sequence encodes CASSEDPWYSNQPQHF. This chain links TRBV10-2 with TRBJ1-5; the D is unclear. This CDR3 contains 16 residues. Trimming cost V 2 bases and J 0 bases, with 11 bases left between them. Germline lookup yields CDR1 WSHSY and CDR2 SAAADI.

This clonotype was seen repeatedly, ten times or more. The chain recombines TRBV11-2 with TRBJ2-1, with D perhaps given as TRBD1 or TRBD2 (6 bases each). The germline CDR1 and CDR2 sequences are SGHAT and FQNNGV. The CDR3 loop spans 14 amino acids. V lost 11 bases, J lost 8 bases, and 22 bases lay in between. The CDR3 nucleotides are TGTGCCGGAGGGGGGCCAAACGATATGGATGAGCAGTTCTTC. Translation gives CAGGGPNDMDEQFF. Combining the CDR3 with reference TRBV11-2 and TRBJ2-1 gives the whole variable domain EAGVAQSPRYKIIEKRQSVAFWCNPISGHATLYWYQQILGQGPKLLIQFQNNGVVDDSQLPKDRFSAERLKGVDSTLKIQPAKLEDSAVYLCAGGGPNDMDEQFFGPGTRLTVL.

The rearrangement uses TRBV10-3 and TRBJ2-5, with a weak D call TRBD2 (5 bases). V lost 5 bases to trimming and J lost 2 bases, with 12 bases between them. This CDR3 region has 14 residues. CDR1 and CDR2 (germline): ENHRY, SYGVKD. CDR3 sequence (DNA): TGTGCCATCAGTAACACGCCGGGACAAGAGACCCAGTACTTC. It codes for CAISNTPGQETQYF.

This rearrangement joins TRBV19 to TRBJ2-1; D gene unclear. Germline CDR1 is LNHDA and CDR2 is SQIVND (reference sequence). The V end lost 7 bases, the J end lost 7 bases, and 14 bases lay between the germline ends. The CDR3 sequence is 13 residues long. CDR3 loop: CASISEGSNEQFF. The CDR3 DNA reads as TGTGCCAGTATCTCTGAAGGGTCTAATGAGCAGTTCTTC.

By sample share, this clonotype is medium-sized (0.01 to 0.1%). The rearrangement joins TRBV25-1 to TRBJ2-3; 7 bases map to TRBD1. The CDR3 spans 14 residues. Germline CDR1 reads MGHDK; CDR2 reads SYGVNS. Unmatched junction bases numbered 0, after V lost 3 bases and J lost 0 bases. The CDR3 is CASSEGQSTDTQYF. The CDR3 DNA follows: TGTGCCAGCAGTGAGGGACAGAGCACAGATACGCAGTATTTT. The full variable domain, in which reference TRBV25-1 and TRBJ2-3 provide the parts outside the CDR3, is EADIYQTPRYLVIGTGKKITLECSQTMGHDKMYWYQQDPGMELHLIHYSYGVNSTEKGDLSSESTVSRIRTEHFPLTLESARPSHTSQYLCASSEGQSTDTQYFGPGTRLTVL.

This clonotype was recorded many times. The rearrangement joins TRBV27 to TRBJ2-7; D is perhaps TRBD1 or TRBD2 (5 bases each). Trimming took 2 bases from V and 2 from J, leaving 10 bases between them. The germline V gene has CDR1 MNHEY and CDR2 SMNVEV (reference sequence). CDR3 length: 14 residues. The CDR3 region is CASSLQRGPYEQYF. Written as DNA, the CDR3 is TGTGCCAGCAGTTTACAGAGGGGTCCCTACGAGCAGTACTTC.

This clonotype is a singleton in its sample. The chain combines TRBV7-8 with TRBJ1-6; weak D call: TRBD1 (5 bases). The CDR3 covers 13 residues. The V gene's germline CDR1 is SGHVS and CDR2 FQNEAQ. The V gene lost 3 bases and the J gene lost 10 bases, with 10 bases spanning the gap. CDR3 bases: TGTGCCAGCAGCTTCACAGGCGGATCACCCCTCCACTTT. Its protein product is CASSFTGGSPLHF.

This clonotype was found a few times. CDR3 DNA: TGCAGTGTCGGCCACCTAGGCACAGATACGCAGTATTTT. It translates to CSVGHLGTDTQYF. V and J are TRBV20-1 and TRBJ2-3, with unresolved D. V lost 7 bases, J lost 1 base, and 12 bases lay in between. CDR1 and CDR2 from the germline V gene are DFQATT and SNEGSKA (reference sequence). The length of the CDR3 is 13 residues.

The chain combines TRBV6-5 with TRBJ2-5; TRBD1 aligns across 10 bases. Trimming removed 8 bases from V and 14 bases from J; junction bases left unmatched: 2. Germline lookup yields CDR1 MNHEY and CDR2 SVGAGI. The CDR3 contains 9 residues. In nucleotides, the CDR3 is TGTGCCAGCGGGACAGGGGCATACTTC. It yields the protein CASGTGAYF.

CDR3 sequence (DNA): TGTGCCAGCAGTGCTCCCCGTTGGGGGGATAATTCACCCCTCCACTTT. It translates to CASSAPRWGDNSPLHF. The chain joins TRBV25-1 to TRBJ1-6, with a tentative D call TRBD1 (5 bases). The V end lost 4 bases, the J end lost 5 bases, and 15 bases lay between the germline ends. There are 16 residues in the CDR3. The germline V gene encodes CDR1 MGHDK and CDR2 SYGVNS. Using reference TRBV25-1 and TRBJ1-6 for the parts outside the CDR3, the full variable domain is EADIYQTPRYLVIGTGKKITLECSQTMGHDKMYWYQQDPGMELHLIHYSYGVNSTEKGDLSSESTVSRIRTEHFPLTLESARPSHTSQYLCASSAPRWGDNSPLHFGNGTRLTVT.

This clonotype was detected ten times or more. This chain links TRBV5-1 with TRBJ2-7; 7 bases are shared with TRBD1. This CDR3 is built from 15 residues. V dropped 6 bases and J dropped 3; count of bases not matched to a gene: 12. Germline V CDR1 and CDR2: SGHRS, YFSETQ. In nucleotides, the CDR3 is TGCGCCAGCACCATCTTTTCGGGACAGCGCTACGAGCAGTACTTC. Amino acids: CASTIFSGQRYEQYF.

V is TRBV5-4 and J is TRBJ2-2; D possibly matches TRBD1 or TRBD2 (9 bases each). This CDR3 is 18 amino acids long. V lost 2 bases, J lost 1 base, and 18 bases lay in between. The germline gives CDR1 SGHNT, CDR2 YYREEE (reference sequence). CDR3 amino acids: CASSLGLAGQGNTGELFF. The CDR3 nucleotides read TGTGCCAGCAGCTTAGGTCTAGCGGGACAGGGGAACACCGGGGAGCTGTTTTTT.

The genes are TRBV20-1 and TRBJ2-3; D possibly corresponds to TRBD2 (6 bases). Germline V lookup: CDR1 DFQATT, CDR2 SNEGSKA (reference sequence). This CDR3 has 14 residues. Trimming removed 3 bases at V and 6 bases at J, with 16 bases between. This chain's CDR3 is CSASRRDRWDTQYF. The CDR3 nucleotides read TGCAGTGCTAGTCGGCGGGATCGGTGGGATACGCAGTATTTT.

This clonotype was seen ten or more times. V usage is TRBV12-3 or TRBV12-4 and J usage is TRBJ1-2, with TRBD1 identical over 7 bases. V lost 3 bases to trimming and J lost 5 bases; unmatched junction nucleotides: 9. The CDR3 runs 15 residues. The CDR3 DNA is TGTGCCAGCAGTTTGTCTTCGGGACAGCGATATGGCTACACCTTC. Encoded protein: CASSLSSGQRYGYTF.

This chain joins TRBV7-2 and TRBJ2-6, with D possibly TRBD2 on 6 matching bases. V was shortened by 5 bases and J by 5 bases, with 10 bases between the two germline ends. The CDR3 runs to 14 residues. CDR1 is SGHTA, CDR2 FQGNSA, per germline. The CDR3 sequence is CASSQGGRANVLTF. In nucleotides, the CDR3 is TGTGCCAGCAGCCAAGGCGGGAGGGCCAACGTCCTGACTTTC.

This clonotype occurred many times. This chain uses TRBV20-1 with TRBJ1-5; 10 positions match TRBD1. The germline CDR1 and CDR2 sequences are DFQATT and SNEGSKA (reference sequence). J lost 5 bases, V lost 5 bases, and 18 bases had no gene match. This CDR3 has 18 residues. CDR3 amino acids: CSAPAAGTGEGIDQPQHF. The CDR3 nucleotides are TGCAGTGCTCCCGCTGCGGGGACAGGGGAAGGTATCGATCAGCCCCAGCATTTT.

This clonotype has ten or more counts. The chain carries TRBV20-1 and TRBJ1-2; 8 bases map to TRBD1. V was clipped by 1 base and J by 4 bases; unmatched bases: 8. Looked up from germline, CDR1 is DFQATT and CDR2 is SNEGSKA (reference sequence). The CDR3 totals 15 residues. The CDR3 is CSARGPQGVFYGYTF. The CDR3 bases are TGCAGTGCTAGAGGCCCACAGGGGGTCTTCTATGGCTACACCTTC.